This T cell receptor (beta chain) was obtained from a study of T-cell memory formation after mild COVID-19. TCRdb ran MiXCR on the 5' RACE reads and lists one entry per CDR3 protein. Of roughly 170,000 distinct CDR3 sequences listed, approximately 17% were seen once; the top ten hold around 3.9%. V lost 4 bases, J lost 5 bases, and 6 bases lay in between. This CDR3 is built from 12 residues. There are a few counts of this clonotype. Sequenced sample: PBMCs or a T cell subset sorted from them (not recorded which). This sequence originates from a man between 18 and 35 years old who had mild COVID-19 (a few samples of this study predate the infection). Cell type and time point are not known. The chain is built from TRBV6-7 and TRBJ1-5; no firm D call. TRBV6-7 is classed as an ORF, of uncertain function. CDR3 sequence: CASSCYDQPQHF. The CDR3 bases are TGTGCCAGCAGTTGTTACGATCAGCCCCAGCATTTT.